The entry below describes one TCR beta chain. This record comes from a study of T-cell memory formation after mild COVID-19. TCRdb redid the calling of the 5' RACE reads with MiXCR, one entry per CDR3 protein. The sample contains fewer than 650,000 distinct CDR3 sequences, approximately 15% of which appear only once. The TCR sequence derives from an adult woman who had mild COVID-19 (a few samples of this study predate the infection). Cell type and time point are not known. Sequencing was carried out using PBMCs or a T cell subset sorted from them (not recorded which).

The DNA of the CDR3 is TGCAGTGCTAGAGATCAAGGGAGCGGGCCCCACGGGGATACGCAGTATTTT. It yields the protein CSARDQGSGPHGDTQYF. The chain links TRBV20-1 to TRBJ2-3; possibly TRBD2 for D (6 bases). Trimming removed 0 bases from V and 6 bases from J, with 22 bases in between. Germline V gives CDR1 DFQATT, CDR2 SNEGSKA (reference sequence). This CDR3 is built from 17 residues.